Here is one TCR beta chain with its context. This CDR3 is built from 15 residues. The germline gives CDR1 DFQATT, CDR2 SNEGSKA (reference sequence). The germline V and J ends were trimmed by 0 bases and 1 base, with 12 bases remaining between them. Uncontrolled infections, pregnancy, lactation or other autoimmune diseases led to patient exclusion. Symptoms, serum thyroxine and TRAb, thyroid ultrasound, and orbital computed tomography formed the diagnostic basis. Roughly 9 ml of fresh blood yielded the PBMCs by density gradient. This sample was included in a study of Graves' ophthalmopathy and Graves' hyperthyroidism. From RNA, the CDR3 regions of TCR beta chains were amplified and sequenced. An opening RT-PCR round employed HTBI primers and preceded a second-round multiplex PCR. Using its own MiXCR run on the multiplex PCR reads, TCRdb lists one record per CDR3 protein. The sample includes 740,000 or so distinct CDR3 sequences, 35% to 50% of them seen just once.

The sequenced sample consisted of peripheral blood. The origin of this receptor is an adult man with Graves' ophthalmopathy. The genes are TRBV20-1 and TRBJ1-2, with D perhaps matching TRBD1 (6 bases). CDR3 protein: CSARDRRGGNYGYTF. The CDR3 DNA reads TGCAGTGCTAGAGATCGTAGGGGGGGTAACTATGGCTACACCTTC.